This TCR beta chain was captured by sequencing in a study of T-cell reconstitution after alpha-beta-depleted transplantation in children. The CDR3 has 16 residues. CDR1 DFQATT and CDR2 SNEGSKA come from the germline V gene (reference sequence). The V and J ends lost 1 base and 1 base, in that order; junction bases with no gene match: 8. Researchers prepared the TCRbeta library using unique molecular identifiers, the study reports. TCRdb re-analysed the PCR reads in MiXCR, keeping a single row per CDR3 protein. Of more than 20,000 distinct CDR3 sequences in the sample, approximately 11% were seen once.

The sequence came from a human donor who donated a stem cell graft to a child with chronic granulomatous disease. V gene TRBV20-1 combines with J gene TRBJ2-7; 9 nucleotides align to TRBD2. Sequenced material: PBMCs from the stem cell graft donor, taken from the stem cell graft. The chain's CDR3 is CSARGDQAGGSYEQYF. The CDR3 nucleotides read TGCAGTGCTAGAGGCGATCAAGCGGGGGGATCCTACGAGCAGTACTTC.